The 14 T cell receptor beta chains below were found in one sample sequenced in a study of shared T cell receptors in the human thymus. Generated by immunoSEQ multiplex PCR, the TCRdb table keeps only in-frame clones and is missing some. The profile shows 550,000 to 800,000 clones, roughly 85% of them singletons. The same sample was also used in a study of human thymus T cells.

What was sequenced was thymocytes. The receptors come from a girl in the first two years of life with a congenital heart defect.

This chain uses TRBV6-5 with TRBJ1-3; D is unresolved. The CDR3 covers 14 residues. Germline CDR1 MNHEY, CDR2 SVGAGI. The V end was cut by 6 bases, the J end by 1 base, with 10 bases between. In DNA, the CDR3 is TGTGCCAGCAGCCCCACTAGATCTGGAAACACCATATATTTT. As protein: CASSPTRSGNTIYF.

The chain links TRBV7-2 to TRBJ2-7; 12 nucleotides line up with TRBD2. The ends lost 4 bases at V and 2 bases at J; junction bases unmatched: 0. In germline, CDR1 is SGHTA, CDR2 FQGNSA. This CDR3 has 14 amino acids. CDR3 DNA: TGTGCCAGCAGCTGGACTAGCGGGGCCTACGAGCAGTACTTC. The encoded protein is CASSWTSGAYEQYF.

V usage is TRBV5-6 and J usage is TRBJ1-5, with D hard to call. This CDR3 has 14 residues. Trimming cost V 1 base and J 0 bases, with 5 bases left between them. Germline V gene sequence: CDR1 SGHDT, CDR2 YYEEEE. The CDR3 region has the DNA TGTGCCAGCAGCTTGAGAGATAGCAATCAGCCCCAGCATTTT. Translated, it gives CASSLRDSNQPQHF.

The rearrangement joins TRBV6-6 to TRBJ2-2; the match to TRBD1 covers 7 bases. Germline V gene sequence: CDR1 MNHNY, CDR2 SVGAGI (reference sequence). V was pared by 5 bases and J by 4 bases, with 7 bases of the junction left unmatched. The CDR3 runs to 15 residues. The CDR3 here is CASSAQGTGTGELFF. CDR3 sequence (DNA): TGTGCCAGCAGTGCACAGGGGACGGGCACCGGGGAGCTGTTTTTT.

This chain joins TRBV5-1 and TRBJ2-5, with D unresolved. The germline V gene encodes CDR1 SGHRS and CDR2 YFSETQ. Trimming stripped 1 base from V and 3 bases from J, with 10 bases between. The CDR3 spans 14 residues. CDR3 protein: CASSLPGLEETQYF. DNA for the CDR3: TGCGCCAGCAGCTTGCCGGGTTTGGAAGAGACCCAGTACTTC.

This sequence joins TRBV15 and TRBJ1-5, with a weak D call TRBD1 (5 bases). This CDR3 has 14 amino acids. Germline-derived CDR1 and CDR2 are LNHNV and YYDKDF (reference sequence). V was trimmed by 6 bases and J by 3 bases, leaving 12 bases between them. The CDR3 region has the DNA TGTGCCACCAGTGCGGGACCGACCAATCAGCCCCAGCATTTT. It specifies CATSAGPTNQPQHF.

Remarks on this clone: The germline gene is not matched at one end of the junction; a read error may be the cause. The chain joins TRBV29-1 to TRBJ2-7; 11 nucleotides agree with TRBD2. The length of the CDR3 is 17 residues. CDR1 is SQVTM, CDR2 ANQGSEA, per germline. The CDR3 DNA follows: TGCAGCGTCGAAGGGACTAGCGGTGCTCCCAACCCCTACGAGCAGTACTTC. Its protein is CSVEGTSGAPNPYEQYF.

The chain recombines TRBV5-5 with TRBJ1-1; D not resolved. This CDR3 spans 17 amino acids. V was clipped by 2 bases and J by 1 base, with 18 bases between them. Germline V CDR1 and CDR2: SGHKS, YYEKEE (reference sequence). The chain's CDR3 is CASSFLPPRFRNTEAFF. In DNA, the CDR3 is TGTGCCAGCAGCTTCCTCCCACCCAGGTTTAGGAACACTGAAGCTTTCTTT.

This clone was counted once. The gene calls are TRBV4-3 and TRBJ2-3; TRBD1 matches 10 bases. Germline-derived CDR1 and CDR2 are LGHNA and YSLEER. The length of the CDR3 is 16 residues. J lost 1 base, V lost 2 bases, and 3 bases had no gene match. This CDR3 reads CASSQPGTGGTDTQYF. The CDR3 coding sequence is TGCGCCAGCAGCCAACCCGGGACAGGGGGCACAGATACGCAGTATTTT.

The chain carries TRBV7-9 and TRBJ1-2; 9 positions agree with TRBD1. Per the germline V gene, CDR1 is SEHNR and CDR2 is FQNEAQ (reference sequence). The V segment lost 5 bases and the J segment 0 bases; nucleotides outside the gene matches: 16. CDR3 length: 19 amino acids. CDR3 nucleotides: TGTGCCAGCAGCCCGACCCGGGACAGGGTTGGTTCCCCTAACTATGGCTACACCTTC. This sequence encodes CASSPTRDRVGSPNYGYTF.

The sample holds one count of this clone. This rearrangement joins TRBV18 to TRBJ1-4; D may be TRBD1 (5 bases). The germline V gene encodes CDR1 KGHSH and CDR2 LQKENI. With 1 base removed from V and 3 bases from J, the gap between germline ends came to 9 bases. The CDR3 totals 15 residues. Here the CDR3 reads CASSPQGHPNEKLFF. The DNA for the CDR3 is TGTGCCAGCTCACCACAGGGGCACCCTAATGAAAAACTGTTTTTT.

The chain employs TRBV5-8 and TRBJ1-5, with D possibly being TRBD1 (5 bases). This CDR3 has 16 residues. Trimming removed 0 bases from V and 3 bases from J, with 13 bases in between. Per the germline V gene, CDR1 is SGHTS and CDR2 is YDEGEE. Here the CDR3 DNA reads TGTGCCAGCAGCTTGGCCTCGGAGGGACCCAATCAGCCCCAGCATTTT. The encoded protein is CASSLASEGPNQPQHF.

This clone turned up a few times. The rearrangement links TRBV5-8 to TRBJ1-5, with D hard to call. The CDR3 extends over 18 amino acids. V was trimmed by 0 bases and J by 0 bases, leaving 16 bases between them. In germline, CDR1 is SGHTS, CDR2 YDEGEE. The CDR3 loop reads CASSLGTDIGPSNQPQHF. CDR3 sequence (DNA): TGTGCCAGCAGCTTGGGGACTGACATAGGTCCTAGCAATCAGCCCCAGCATTTT.

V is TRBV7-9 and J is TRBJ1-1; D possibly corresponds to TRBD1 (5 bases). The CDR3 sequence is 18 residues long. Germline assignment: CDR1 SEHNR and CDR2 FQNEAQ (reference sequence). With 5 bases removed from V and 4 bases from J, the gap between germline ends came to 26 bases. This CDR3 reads CASSASPGEEFRLTEAFF. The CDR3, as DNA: TGTGCCAGCAGCGCCAGCCCGGGGGAGGAATTTCGGCTCACTGAAGCTTTCTTT.